This T cell receptor beta chain was identified in a study of T cell responses to AZD1222 COVID-19 vaccine. The overall study: Second-dose intervals of approximately 4 or approximately 12 weeks were pooled.

Study results and caveats: The breadth and depth of Spike-specific TCRs increased once two AZD1222 doses had been given. Mapped onto spike, vaccine-associated CD4 TCRs spanned it and were dominant at 160-218 and 743-854. Unmutated variant regions are reportedly the target of nearly half of TCRs that are spike-specific.

In its sample, this clone was seen once. Its antigen is not identified. The repertoire was sequenced with immunoSEQ multiplex PCR; TCRdb's copy has only in-frame clones and lacks some. This table holds approximately 140,000 clones, roughly 92% found once. The CDR3 loop spans 16 amino acids. Unmatched junction bases numbered 3, after V lost 1 base and J lost 1 base. Germline V lookup: CDR1 LNHDA, CDR2 SQIVND (reference sequence). The chain couples TRBV19 to TRBJ2-1, with 8 bases fitting TRBD2. This sequence originates from an adult in good health. The sequenced sample was peripheral blood, obtained on day 0 of AZD1222 vaccination. The CDR3 here is CASSIAAGASYNEQFF. The CDR3 DNA follows: TGTGCCAGTAGTATAGCAGCGGGGGCTTCCTACAATGAGCAGTTCTTC.